These T cell receptor beta chains were read from a single sample in a study of early T cells in non-severe SARS-CoV-2 infection. One entry per CDR3 protein results from TCRdb running MiXCR on the 5' RACE reads. Of about 77,000 distinct CDR3 sequences detected, roughly a sixth appear once; the ten largest clones hold approximately 2.9%. The sequenced material came from whole blood. All receptors come from an adult who was a healthcare worker with PCR-confirmed SARS-CoV-2 infection or an uninfected control (not recorded which). CDR3s include the opening cysteine and the closing phenylalanine or tryptophan. The D gene is left open where the match is weak. Clone size is given for some rows only: seen once, a few or many times, or a class if the clone is expanded.

J,D,size,V,CDR3,DNA
TRBJ2-6,TRBD1,many,TRBV19,CASKTGGSSGANVLTF,TGTGCCAGTAAGACAGGGGGAAGCTCTGGGGCCAACGTCCTGACTTTC
TRBJ1-2,TRBD1,few,TRBV5-4,CASSRGQLNYTF,TGTGCCAGCAGCCGGGGACAGTTAAACTACACCTTC
TRBJ2-3,.,.,TRBV5-1,CASSSYASTDTQYF,TGCGCCAGCAGCTCATACGCTAGCACAGATACGCAGTATTTT
TRBJ2-7,.,few,TRBV5-1,CASSREGKAYEQYF,TGCGCCAGCAGTCGAGAGGGAAAGGCCTACGAGCAGTACTTC
TRBJ1-2,.,.,TRBV19,CARDPNYGYTF,TGTGCCAGAGACCCTAACTATGGCTACACCTTC
TRBJ1-6,TRBD1,many,TRBV12-5,CASGLRTGVYSPLHF,TGTGCTAGTGGTTTGCGGACAGGGGTTTATTCACCCCTCCACTTT
TRBJ2-2,.,few,TRBV10-3,CAISESGATGELFF,TGTGCCATCAGTGAGTCGGGGGCTACCGGGGAGCTGTTTTTT
TRBJ2-3,.,.,TRBV29-1,CSVEDSGQGLSGGYTDTQYF,TGCAGCGTTGAAGATTCGGGACAGGGCCTTAGCGGGGGATACACAGATACGCAGTATTTT
TRBJ2-1,TRBD2,few,TRBV7-2,CASSSLAGRRGNEQFF,TGTGCCAGCAGCTCGTTAGCGGGAAGGCGGGGCAATGAGCAGTTCTTC
TRBJ1-6,.,many,TRBV25-1,CASSEQFYNSPLHF,TGTGCCAGCAGTGAACAGTTTTATAATTCACCCCTCCACTTT
TRBJ1-5,TRBD1,few,TRBV5-8,CASSQKGTGGGSNQPQHF,TGTGCCAGCAGCCAAAAAGGGACAGGGGGCGGGAGCAATCAGCCCCAGCATTTT
TRBJ2-5,.,few,TRBV12-3/TRBV12-4,CASSPRGETQYF,TGTGCCAGCAGCCCTAGGGGAGAGACCCAGTACTTC
TRBJ2-1,.,many,TRBV7-9,CASSLAQGYNEQFF,TGTGCCAGCAGCTTAGCGCAGGGTTACAATGAGCAGTTCTTC
TRBJ2-3,.,.,TRBV3-1,CASSFPSTDTQYF,TGTGCCAGCAGCTTTCCTAGCACAGATACGCAGTATTTT
TRBJ2-7,TRBD2,few,TRBV20-1,CSARPPGLASEQYF,TGCAGTGCTAGGCCGCCGGGACTAGCGAGCGAGCAGTACTTC
TRBJ1-1,TRBD1,.,TRBV20-1,CSARGQGRLRAEAFF,TGCAGTGCTAGGGGACAGGGACGCTTGAGGGCTGAAGCTTTCTTT
TRBJ2-7,TRBD2,many,TRBV6-5,CASSYTSGSSYEQYF,TGTGCCAGCAGTTACACTAGCGGGAGCTCCTACGAGCAGTACTTC
TRBJ2-3,.,.,TRBV29-1,CSVSPRDTQYF,TGCAGCGTTTCACCGAGGGATACGCAGTATTTT
TRBJ1-1,.,.,TRBV11-2,CASSLGGQGTEAFF,TGTGCCAGCAGCTTAGGAGGGCAGGGGACTGAAGCTTTCTTT
TRBJ2-1,.,few,TRBV29-1,CSVYGPSGQFF,TGCAGCGTATACGGGCCCTCAGGGCAGTTCTTC
TRBJ2-1,TRBD2,.,TRBV27,CASGLASIGNEQFF,TGTGCCAGTGGACTAGCGTCTATCGGCAATGAGCAGTTCTTC
TRBJ2-5,.,.,TRBV7-7,CASSFGWLGAQYF,TGTGCTAGCAGCTTCGGCTGGCTGGGGGCCCAGTACTTC
TRBJ1-1,.,.,TRBV4-1,CASSQDSPNTEAFF,TGCGCCAGCAGCCAAGATTCGCCGAACACTGAAGCTTTCTTT
TRBJ1-5,.,.,TRBV6-5,CASSYPGQPQHF,TGTGCCAGCAGTTACCCGGGTCAGCCCCAGCATTTT
TRBJ2-1,.,many,TRBV7-6,CASSLWGLTSAGGSYNEQFF,TGTGCCAGCAGCTTATGGGGGCTAACTAGCGCCGGAGGGTCGTACAATGAGCAGTTCTTC
TRBJ2-5,.,.,TRBV7-2,CASSRVTGTQYF,TGTGCCAGCAGCAGAGTTACCGGGACCCAGTACTTC
TRBJ2-1,TRBD1,.,TRBV10-2,CASTAGGNEQFF,TGCGCCAGCACTGCAGGGGGCAATGAGCAGTTCTTC
TRBJ2-6,.,.,TRBV12-3/TRBV12-4,CASSFYGGANVLTF,TGTGCCAGCAGTTTTTATGGGGGGGCCAACGTCCTGACTTTC
TRBJ2-5,.,.,TRBV29-1,CSVEVGLANGGTQYF,TGCAGCGTTGAAGTCGGTCTAGCGAACGGGGGGACCCAGTACTTC
TRBJ2-1,TRBD1,.,TRBV5-1,CASSFRDSSWSSYNEQFF,TGCGCCAGCAGCTTTCGGGACAGTTCTTGGAGCTCCTACAATGAGCAGTTCTTC
TRBJ1-3,TRBD1,.,TRBV11-3,CASSQASTGLSSGNTIYF,TGTGCCAGCAGCCAGGCCTCGACAGGGTTATCCTCTGGAAACACCATATATTTT
TRBJ2-7,.,.,TRBV6-6,CASSYSNLGGEQYF,TGTGCCAGCAGTTACTCGAATCTCGGCGGCGAGCAGTACTTC
TRBJ1-6,.,few,TRBV20-1,CSASMGGLNNSPLHF,TGCAGTGCTAGTATGGGGGGTCTTAATAATTCACCCCTCCACTTT
TRBJ1-4,TRBD1,few,TRBV5-1,CASSSRPDRRGGEKLFF,TGCGCCAGCAGCTCCCGTCCGGACAGGCGGGGGGGCGAAAAACTGTTTTTT
TRBJ2-7,TRBD2,few,TRBV5-1,CASSPLAGSEQYF,TGCGCCAGCAGCCCGTTAGCGGGAAGCGAGCAGTACTTC
TRBJ2-1,TRBD2,few,TRBV7-6,CASSLVTGRVSSYNEQFF,TGTGCCAGCAGCTTAGTCACCGGGAGGGTCAGCTCCTACAATGAGCAGTTCTTC
TRBJ2-1,.,.,TRBV5-1,CASSLSPGVVNEQFF,TGCGCCAGCAGCTTGAGTCCGGGGGTAGTTAATGAGCAGTTCTTC
TRBJ2-7,.,.,TRBV28,CASTFRGGLYEQYF,TGTGCCAGCACCTTTCGGGGCGGACTATACGAGCAGTACTTC
TRBJ1-3,.,.,TRBV21-1,CASNGGPLGDTIYF,TGTGCCAGCAATGGGGGACCGCTTGGAGACACCATATATTTT
TRBJ2-7,TRBD1,few,TRBV10-1,CASSGDRGLPDEQYF,TGCGCCAGCAGTGGGGACAGGGGGCTCCCTGACGAGCAGTACTTC